Shown below are 32 T cell receptor beta chains from a single sample sequenced in a study of identifying expanded T cells in peripheral blood. Generated by immunoSEQ multiplex PCR, the TCRdb table keeps only in-frame clones and is missing some. Among tens of thousands of clones, about four fifths were seen once, and the ten largest hold about a fifth. What was sequenced was blood. The receptors were sampled from a person aged 18 to 70 in good health.

The J gene is TRBJ1-6, the V gene TRBV11-3; TRBD1 matches at 10 bases. This CDR3 is built from 14 residues. The trim removed 8 bases at V and 13 bases at J, leaving 11 bases unmatched. The germline gives CDR1 SGHNT, CDR2 YENEEA. For the CDR3, the DNA is TGTGCCAGCGGGGGACAGGGGAAGAATCGGCCCCTCCACTTT. Encoded protein: CASGGQGKNRPLHF.

The genes are TRBV5-1 and TRBJ2-5, with 13 positions matching TRBD2. The trim removed 4 bases at V and 6 bases at J, leaving 6 bases unmatched. CDR3 length: 15 residues. Germline lookup yields CDR1 SGHRS and CDR2 YFSETQ. CDR3 sequence reads: CASSTGTSGIKTQYF. CDR3 DNA: TGCGCCAGCAGCACCGGGACTAGCGGGATTAAGACCCAGTACTTC.

This chain connects TRBV5-1 to TRBJ2-3; a weak D match, TRBD1 (6 bases). Germline V gives CDR1 SGHRS, CDR2 YFSETQ. The ends were cut back, 6 bases at V and 0 bases at J, with 11 bases in the middle. The length of the CDR3 is 14 residues. The CDR3 sequence is CASKQGPSTDTQYF. The CDR3, as DNA: TGCGCCAGCAAACAGGGACCCAGCACAGATACGCAGTATTTT. The full variable domain, completed using reference TRBV5-1 and TRBJ2-3, is KAGVTQTPRYLIKTRGQQVTLSCSPISGHRSVSWYQQTPGQGLQFLFEYFSETQRNKGNFPGRFSGRQFSNSRSEMNVSTLELGDSALYLCASKQGPSTDTQYFGPGTRLTVL.

The chain carries TRBV19 and TRBJ2-2; 8 nucleotides match TRBD2. Looked up from germline, CDR1 is LNHDA and CDR2 is SQIVND (reference sequence). This CDR3 contains 17 residues. Germline trimming cut 0 bases from V and 6 bases from J; bases unmatched to any gene: 9. In DNA form, the CDR3 reads TGTGCCAGTAGTATAGATTGGAGCGGGAGTTGGGCCGGGGAGCTGTTTTTT. This gives the protein CASSIDWSGSWAGELFF.

The chain has TRBV11-2 and TRBJ2-1; D perhaps matches TRBD2 (5 bases). Germline V gene lookup returns CDR1 SGHAT and CDR2 FQNNGV. Trimming took 2 bases from V and 5 from J, leaving 10 bases between them. This CDR3 spans 14 amino acids. CDR3 protein: CASSLWTGNNEQFF. CDR3 coding DNA: TGTGCCAGCAGCTTATGGACTGGAAACAATGAGCAGTTCTTC.

The chain recombines TRBV2 with TRBJ2-5; D perhaps matches TRBD2 (5 bases). Trimming stripped 4 bases from V and 0 bases from J, with 6 bases between. CDR1 SNHLY and CDR2 FYNNEI come from the germline V gene. The CDR3 length is 13 residues. CDR3 nucleotides: TGTGCCAGCAGTGGAGGGAACCAAGAGACCCAGTACTTC. Amino acids: CASSGGNQETQYF.

This sequence joins TRBV5-5 and TRBJ2-3, with a tentative D call TRBD2 (5 bases). The CDR3 is made up of 16 amino acids. Trimming took off 0 bases at V and 2 bases at J, with 13 bases between the two ends. CDR1 SGHKS and CDR2 YYEKEE come from the germline V gene (reference sequence). CDR3 in amino acids: CASSLAGGLITDTQYF. The DNA for the CDR3 is TGTGCCAGCAGCTTGGCAGGAGGATTAATCACAGATACGCAGTATTTT.

This chain uses TRBV10-2 with TRBJ2-7; 7 positions match TRBD1. Germline-derived CDR1 and CDR2 are WSHSY and SAAADI. V gave up 11 bases and J gave up 4 bases; unmatched junction bases: 11. This CDR3 comprises 13 residues. CDR3 sequence: CAASPGQPYEQYV. In DNA, the CDR3 is TGCGCCGCCAGTCCGGGACAGCCATACGAGCAGTACGTC.

The chain carries TRBV7-2 and TRBJ2-5; D not certain. Germline V gene data show CDR1 as SGHTA and CDR2 as FQGNSA. The ends were cut back, 1 base at V and 7 bases at J, with 10 bases in the middle. The CDR3 has 13 amino acids. DNA of the CDR3: TGTGCCAGCAGCTTAGGTTTAGCTGGGACCCAGTACTTC. Translation gives CASSLGLAGTQYF.

The chain carries TRBV28 and TRBJ1-1, with D maybe TRBD1 (5 bases). The CDR3 sequence is 10 residues long. The V end was cut by 8 bases, the J end by 8 bases, with 9 bases between. The germline gives CDR1 MDHEN, CDR2 SYDVKM. CDR3 DNA sequence: TGTGCCAGCCGGGGGTTAGAAGCTTTCTTT. Protein sequence: CASRGLEAFF.

The rearrangement joins TRBV29-1 to TRBJ2-5; D remains ambiguous. CDR1 SQVTM and CDR2 ANQGSEA come from the germline V gene. CDR3 length: 13 amino acids. V lost 3 bases to trimming and J lost 3 bases, with 11 bases between them. CDR3 residues: CSVEGLGEETQYF. DNA for the CDR3: TGCAGCGTTGAGGGCCTCGGTGAAGAGACCCAGTACTTC.

This clone was counted a few times. V and J are TRBV27 and TRBJ1-6; D unresolved. With 3 bases removed from V and 6 bases from J, the gap between germline ends came to 3 bases. There are 12 residues in the CDR3. Germline V gene sequence: CDR1 MNHEY, CDR2 SMNVEV (reference sequence). DNA of the CDR3: TGTGCCAGCAGTTTGGTTAATTCACCCCTCCACTTT. Encoded protein: CASSLVNSPLHF.

The chain couples TRBV11-3 to TRBJ2-3; 10 bases are shared with TRBD2. The V gene end was trimmed by 3 bases and the J gene end by 4 bases; junction bases not matched to a gene: 4. From germline, CDR1 is SGHNT and CDR2 YENEEA. The CDR3 contains 15 residues. The CDR3 nucleotides read TGTGCCAGCAGCTTTTCTAGCGGGAGTGCAGATACGCAGTATTTT. Its protein is CASSFSSGSADTQYF.

This clone appeared a single time. The chain has TRBV2 and TRBJ2-6; maybe TRBD1 (5 bases). This CDR3 contains 15 residues. Deletions cut 1 base from V and 7 bases from J, with 11 bases between. Germline CDR1 reads SNHLY; CDR2 reads FYNNEI. CDR3 DNA sequence: TGTGCCAGCAGTGAAGAGCAGGGTATAGCCAACGTCCTGACTTTC. Translating it yields CASSEEQGIANVLTF. Based on the CDR3 plus reference TRBV2 and TRBJ2-6, the full variable domain is EPEVTQTPSHQVTQMGQEVILRCVPISNHLYFYWYRQILGQKVEFLVSFYNNEISEKSEIFDDQFSVERPDGSNFTLKIRSTKLEDSAMYFCASSEEQGIANVLTFGAGSRLTVL.

The chain couples TRBV15 to TRBJ2-3, with 10 bases matching TRBD2. V gave up 5 bases and J gave up 0 bases; unmatched junction bases: 5. The CDR3 runs to 16 residues. Looked up from germline, CDR1 is LNHNV and CDR2 is YYDKDF (reference sequence). CDR3 sequence: CATSGKRGGSTDTQYF. CDR3 coding DNA: TGTGCCACCAGCGGGAAGCGGGGGGGTAGCACAGATACGCAGTATTTT.

This chain connects TRBV7-6 to TRBJ2-1; 8 bases map to TRBD1. With 5 bases clipped from V and 7 bases from J, the junction kept 10 bases outside the gene matches. The V gene's germline CDR1 is SGHVS and CDR2 FNYEAQ. The CDR3 runs 15 residues. The CDR3 here is CASSRRTGLQNEQFF. The CDR3 nucleotides are TGTGCCAGCAGCCGACGGACAGGGCTCCAGAATGAGCAGTTCTTC.

A single count supports this clone. This rearrangement joins TRBV10-3 to TRBJ2-4; maybe TRBD1 (5 bases). Germline V gives CDR1 ENHRY, CDR2 SYGVKD. Between the trimmed V and J ends, which lost 7 bases and 1 base, there was a span of 23 bases. The CDR3 has 18 amino acids. Here the CDR3 reads CAIKSRAGKGLAKNIQYF. The CDR3 bases are TGTGCCATCAAGAGCCGGGCAGGGAAAGGGCTGGCCAAAAACATTCAGTACTTC.

This rearrangement joins TRBV2 to TRBJ2-7; D call uncertain. Deletions cut 4 bases from V and 3 bases from J, with 10 bases between. The CDR3 runs to 13 residues. Germline V gene lookup returns CDR1 SNHLY and CDR2 FYNNEI. CDR3 DNA sequence: TGTGCCAGCAGTGTACAGCTGTACTACGAGCAGTACTTC. It specifies CASSVQLYYEQYF.

The genes are TRBV7-2 and TRBJ2-1, with a tentative D call TRBD2 (5 bases). Trimming removed 5 bases at V and 0 bases at J, with 14 bases between. This CDR3 has 16 residues. Per germline, CDR1 SGHTA and CDR2 FQGNSA. The CDR3 region has the DNA TGTGCCAGCAGCACCCAATCGGGGAGCTCCTACAATGAGCAGTTCTTC. It translates to CASSTQSGSSYNEQFF.

V gene TRBV9 combines with J gene TRBJ2-5, with 8 bases fitting TRBD1. Trimming cost V 2 bases and J 5 bases; bases outside gene matches: 8. The CDR3 runs 15 residues. The germline CDR1 and CDR2 sequences are SGDLS and YYNGEE. The CDR3 loop is CASSVMDRVGETQYF. In nucleotides, the CDR3 is TGTGCCAGCAGCGTTATGGACAGGGTGGGGGAGACCCAGTACTTC. The variable domain in full, with the rest retrieved from reference TRBV9 and TRBJ2-5, is DSGVTQTPKHLITATGQRVTLRCSPRSGDLSVYWYQQSLDQGLQFLIQYYNGEERAKGNILERFSAQQFPDLHSELNLSSLELGDSALYFCASSVMDRVGETQYFGPGTRLLVL.

The V and J genes are TRBV2 and TRBJ1-1; D not certain. Trimming cost V 3 bases and J 3 bases, with 2 bases left between them. The germline gives CDR1 SNHLY, CDR2 FYNNEI. The CDR3 totals 11 residues. The CDR3 sequence: CASSDDTEAFF. CDR3 bases: TGTGCCAGCAGTGATGACACTGAAGCTTTCTTT.

The rearrangement joins TRBV9 to TRBJ2-3; D gene unclear. V was pared by 4 bases and J by 2 bases, with 2 bases between. This CDR3 contains 11 residues. Germline V gene sequence: CDR1 SGDLS, CDR2 YYNGEE. The CDR3 DNA follows: TGTGCCAGCAGCTCCACAGATACGCAGTATTTT. This encodes CASSSTDTQYF.

The V gene is TRBV19, the J gene TRBJ2-2; D ambiguous. This CDR3 has 14 amino acids. Germline assignment: CDR1 LNHDA and CDR2 SQIVND (reference sequence). The germline V and J ends were trimmed by 6 bases and 0 bases, with 8 bases remaining between them. DNA of the CDR3: TGTGCCAGTAGGAATTCCGCGAACACCGGGGAGCTGTTTTTT. Translation gives CASRNSANTGELFF. Full variable domain (remainder filled in from reference TRBV19 and TRBJ2-2): DGGITQSPKYLFRKEGQNVTLSCEQNLNHDAMYWYRQDPGQGLRLIYYSQIVNDFQKGDIAEGYSVSREKKESFPLTVTSAQKNPTAFYLCASRNSANTGELFFGEGSRLTVL.

The chain combines TRBV5-4 with TRBJ2-7; 11 bases are a match to TRBD2. CDR1 is SGHNT, CDR2 YYREEE, per germline (reference sequence). CDR3 length: 16 residues. V gave up 3 bases and J gave up 4 bases; unmatched junction bases: 9. This CDR3 reads CASSSGVTSGTYEQYF. For the CDR3, the DNA is TGTGCCAGCAGCTCGGGAGTGACTAGCGGGACTTACGAGCAGTACTTC.

The gene calls are TRBV6-4 and TRBJ1-6; weak D call: TRBD1 (5 bases). Per germline, CDR1 MRHNA and CDR2 SNTAGT. V was pared by 5 bases and J by 10 bases, with 15 bases between. This CDR3 has 14 residues. CDR3 DNA: TGTGCCAGCAGTAACCGGGACGGAGGCTCACCCCTCCACTTT. It specifies CASSNRDGGSPLHF.

V and J are TRBV19 and TRBJ1-3; no clear D. CDR1 and CDR2 (germline): LNHDA, SQIVND (reference sequence). V was pared by 3 bases and J by 3 bases, with 6 bases between. CDR3 length: 13 amino acids. CDR3 amino acids: CASSISLGNTIYF. The DNA of the CDR3 is TGTGCCAGTAGTATTTCCCTTGGAAACACCATATATTTT.

This chain connects TRBV10-1 to TRBJ1-1; 8 nucleotides align to TRBD1. CDR1 is WNHNN and CDR2 is SYGVQD in the germline V gene (reference sequence). Unmatched junction bases numbered 9, after V lost 0 bases and J lost 6 bases. The CDR3 covers 16 residues. The CDR3 nucleotides are TGCGCCAGCAGTGAGTCGTCGCAGGGGGCGGTCGCTGAAGCTTTCTTT. Translated, it gives CASSESSQGAVAEAFF.

The rearrangement uses TRBV18 and TRBJ1-3; tentative D call: TRBD1 (5 bases). The germline V gene has CDR1 KGHSH and CDR2 LQKENI. The CDR3 is 14 residues long. V was shortened by 2 bases and J by 4 bases, with 9 bases between the two germline ends. The CDR3 bases are TGTGCCAGCTCACCAGGGACGCTGGGAAACACCATATATTTT. It yields the protein CASSPGTLGNTIYF.

The genes are TRBV14 and TRBJ2-5, with 12 bases matching TRBD2. This CDR3 region has 16 residues. Per the germline V gene, CDR1 is SGHDN and CDR2 is FVKESK. V gave up 1 base and J gave up 5 bases; unmatched junction bases: 5. The CDR3 coding sequence is TGTGCCAGCAGCCAAGGACTAGCGGGAGTAGTGGAGACCCAGTACTTC. Translated, it gives CASSQGLAGVVETQYF.

The V and J genes are TRBV11-3 and TRBJ1-1; D is uncertain. The V and J ends lost 4 bases and 5 bases respectively, with 5 bases between them. CDR1 and CDR2 (germline): SGHNT, YENEEA. There are 11 residues in the CDR3. The CDR3 bases are TGTGCCAGCAGCTCGCATACTGAAGCTTTCTTT. It encodes CASSSHTEAFF.

This clone appeared once. The CDR3 sequence: CASSESSGGALYNEQFF. The CDR3 coding sequence is TGCGCCAGCAGTGAGTCTAGCGGGGGGGCCCTCTACAATGAGCAGTTCTTC. The chain links TRBV10-2 to TRBJ2-1; 11 positions match TRBD2. Germline CDR1 and CDR2: WSHSY and SAAADI. The CDR3 is 17 amino acids. Germline trimming cut 0 bases from V and 3 bases from J; bases unmatched to any gene: 4.

The V call is TRBV1, the J call TRBJ2-4; the table names TRBD2, a call not compared with the DNA. TRBV1 is termed a pseudogene. This CDR3 has 13 residues. This CDR3 reads CTSSLGTRSIQYF. Written as DNA, the CDR3 is TGCACCAGCAGCCTGGGGACTAGGAGCATTCAGTACTTC.